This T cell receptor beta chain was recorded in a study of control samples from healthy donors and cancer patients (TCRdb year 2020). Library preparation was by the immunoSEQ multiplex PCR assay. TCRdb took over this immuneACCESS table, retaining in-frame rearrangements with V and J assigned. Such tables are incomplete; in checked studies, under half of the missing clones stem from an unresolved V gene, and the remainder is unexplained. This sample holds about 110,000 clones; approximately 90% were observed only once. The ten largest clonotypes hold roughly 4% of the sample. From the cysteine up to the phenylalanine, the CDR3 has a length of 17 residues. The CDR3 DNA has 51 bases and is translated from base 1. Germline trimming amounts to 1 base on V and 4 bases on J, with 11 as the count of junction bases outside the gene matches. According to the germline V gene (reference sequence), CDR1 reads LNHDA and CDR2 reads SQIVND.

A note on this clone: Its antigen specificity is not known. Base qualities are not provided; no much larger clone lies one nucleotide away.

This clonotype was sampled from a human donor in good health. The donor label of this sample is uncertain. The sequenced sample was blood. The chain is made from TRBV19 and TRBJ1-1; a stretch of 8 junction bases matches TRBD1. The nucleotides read TGTGCCAGTAGTATAGCAGGCAGGGGGCGCATTGGCACTGAAGCTTTCTTT. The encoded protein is CASSIAGRGRIGTEAFF. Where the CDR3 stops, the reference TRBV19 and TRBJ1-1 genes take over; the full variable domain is DGGITQSPKYLFRKEGQNVTLSCEQNLNHDAMYWYRQDPGQGLRLIYYSQIVNDFQKGDIAEGYSVSREKKESFPLTVTSAQKNPTAFYLCASSIAGRGRIGTEAFFGQGTRLTVV.